A selection of T cell receptor beta chains follows, all from one sample in a study of blood T cell repertoires in COVID-19. Profiled with immunoSEQ multiplex PCR; TCRdb holds only in-frame clones, not every one. The sample holds more than 150,000 clones, approximately 90% seen once. The sequenced material came from peripheral blood. The source of these receptors is a man in his 70s with active or convalescent COVID-19. The CDR3 runs from the conserved cysteine through the conserved F or W. The order of the fields is clone size, J gene, D gene, V gene, CDR3 protein, CDR3 DNA. The D gene is left open where the match is weak. The size field is filled for only some rows; it gives once, few, many or a size class.

. | TRBJ1-1 | TRBD1 | TRBV7-9 | CASSTGTGMNTEAFF | TGTGCCAGCAGCACGGGGACAGGGATGAACACTGAAGCTTTCTTT
. | TRBJ1-4 | TRBD1 | TRBV28 | CASSPWDRAGEKLFF | TGTGCCAGCAGTCCCTGGGACAGGGCGGGTGAAAAACTGTTTTTT
. | TRBJ2-3 | TRBD2 | TRBV4-1 | CASSPGGRVRTDTQYF | TGCGCCAGCAGCCCGGGAGGGAGGGTTAGGACAGATACGCAGTATTTT
once | TRBJ1-5 | . | TRBV14 | CASSLGGGQPQHF | TGTGCCAGCAGCCTAGGGGGGGGTCAGCCCCAGCATTTT
few | TRBJ1-1 | TRBD1 | TRBV5-1 | CASSPGTGTMNTEAFF | TGCGCCAGCAGCCCAGGGACAGGGACAATGAACACTGAAGCTTTCTTT
few | TRBJ2-7 | . | TRBV18 | CASSPPKGIYEQYF | TGTGCCAGCTCACCACCTAAGGGGATCTACGAGCAGTACTTC
. | TRBJ1-6 | . | TRBV5-4 | CASSYAADLYSPLHF | TGTGCCAGCAGCTATGCTGCAGATCTTTATTCACCCCTCCACTTT
few | TRBJ1-3 | . | TRBV6-5 | CASSRGTSGNTIYF | TGTGCCAGCAGCCGAGGGACATCGGGAAACACCATATATTTT
. | TRBJ2-2 | . | TRBV3-1/TRBV3-2 | CASSEGGTGELFF | TGTGCCAGCAGCGAGGGTGGTACCGGGGAGCTGTTTTTT
. | TRBJ2-3 | . | TRBV10-3 | CAIDEGGTDTQYF | TGTGCCATCGACGAAGGGGGCACAGATACGCAGTATTTT
. | TRBJ1-1 | . | TRBV6-2/TRBV6-3 | CASSWGGPTEAFF | TGTGCCAGCAGCTGGGGGGGGCCCACTGAAGCTTTCTTT
. | TRBJ1-5 | TRBD1 | TRBV19 | CASKMGTGNQPQHF | TGTGCCAGTAAGATGGGGACAGGCAATCAGCCCCAGCATTTT
. | TRBJ1-1 | . | TRBV5-1 | CASSGPSISPTEAFF | TGCGCCAGCAGCGGCCCTAGTATAAGTCCCACTGAAGCTTTCTTT
. | TRBJ1-1 | . | TRBV4-3 | CASSQGASTEAFF | TGCGCCAGCAGCCAGGGGGCGAGCACTGAAGCTTTCTTT
. | TRBJ1-2 | . | TRBV5-8 | CASSLLGQSGYTF | TGTGCCAGCAGCTTGTTGGGGCAGAGTGGCTACACCTTC
once | TRBJ2-7 | TRBD1 | TRBV24-1 | CATSEWTGEKQYF | TGTGCCACCAGTGAGTGGACAGGCGAAAAGCAGTACTTC
. | TRBJ2-3 | . | TRBV11-3 | CASSPPGFADTQYF | TGTGCCAGCAGCCCCCCGGGGTTCGCAGATACGCAGTATTTT
. | TRBJ2-1 | . | TRBV7-9 | CASSSVLNEQFF | TGTGCCAGCAGCTCTGTCCTTAATGAGCAGTTCTTC
. | TRBJ1-1 | TRBD1 | TRBV15 | CATSRGGQGHTEAFF | TGTGCCACCAGCAGAGGAGGACAGGGGCACACTGAAGCTTTCTTT
. | TRBJ2-7 | . | TRBV7-9 | CASSLAVAVDEQYF | TGTGCCAGCAGCTTAGCGGTGGCAGTCGACGAGCAGTACTTC
once | TRBJ2-1 | TRBD1 | TRBV7-2 | CASSTRQGNEQFF | TGTGCCAGCAGCACCCGACAGGGCAATGAGCAGTTCTTC
once | TRBJ1-4 | TRBD1 | TRBV30 | CAWSPKDRGGEKLFF | TGTGCCTGGAGTCCCAAAGACAGGGGAGGTGAAAAACTGTTTTTT